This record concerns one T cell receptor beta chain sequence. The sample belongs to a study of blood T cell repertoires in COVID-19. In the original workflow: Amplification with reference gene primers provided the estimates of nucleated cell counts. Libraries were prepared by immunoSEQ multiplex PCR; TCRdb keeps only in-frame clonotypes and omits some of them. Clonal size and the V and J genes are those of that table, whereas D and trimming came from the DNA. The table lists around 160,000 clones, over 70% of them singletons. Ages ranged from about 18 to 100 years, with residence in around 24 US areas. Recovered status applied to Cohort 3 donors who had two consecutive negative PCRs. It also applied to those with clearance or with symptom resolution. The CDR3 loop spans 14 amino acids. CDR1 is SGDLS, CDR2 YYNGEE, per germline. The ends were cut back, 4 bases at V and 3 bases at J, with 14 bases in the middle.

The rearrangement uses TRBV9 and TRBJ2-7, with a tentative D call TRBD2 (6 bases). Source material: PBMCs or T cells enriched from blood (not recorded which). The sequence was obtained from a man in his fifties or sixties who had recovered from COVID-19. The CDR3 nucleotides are TGTGCCAGCAGCCCCGGCGGACTACACTACGAGCAGTACTTC. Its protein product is CASSPGGLHYEQYF.